Here is one T cell receptor beta chain with its context. Its target is unknown. Blood was sampled at baseline, cycle 4 day 1, and cycle 7 day 1. From germline, CDR1 is SGDLS and CDR2 YYNGEE. This CDR3 comprises 14 residues. J was trimmed by 5 bases and V by 4 bases; bases with no gene match: 3. The sample comes from a study of OX40 agonist ivuxolimab in advanced cancers. Whole-study context: Patients were 82.7% male with ages roughly 23 to 79, mean about 54. Study-wide results and caveats: Within 6 weeks, CD4+ and CD8+ blood T cells expanded clonally at 0.1 to 3.0 mg/kg.

The assay was immunoSEQ multiplex PCR, and TCRdb's table has in-frame clones only and misses some. This sample has roughly 41,000 clones; roughly 90% occur once, and the top ten carry about 11%. The receptor's source is an adult with an advanced solid tumor such as melanoma, head and neck, liver or kidney cancer. The chain employs TRBV9 and TRBJ1-4; 9 nucleotides match TRBD1. Sequencing used CD4+ or CD8+ T cells sorted from blood, obtained in a trial of the OX40 agonist ivuxolimab. For the CDR3, the DNA is TGTGCCAGCAGCCCCGACAGGGGGAATGAAAAACTGTTTTTT. Protein sequence: CASSPDRGNEKLFF.